This T cell receptor (beta chain) was found in a study of shared clonotypes between healthy human individuals. Measured with immunoSEQ multiplex PCR; TCRdb has only the in-frame clones, and not every one. The sample shows about 2 million clones, about 95% of them seen only once. To note about this clone: Other DNA sequences of this sample code for an identical CDR3.

Germline V gene lookup returns CDR1 LGHNT and CDR2 FRNRAP. The CDR3 has 13 amino acids. Trimming removed 1 base at V and 4 bases at J, with 7 bases between. As defined, naive CD8 cells were CD45RO-negative and positively selected for CCR7, with terminally differentiated effector memory CD45RA+ cells excluded. Source material: naive CD8+ T cells sorted from blood. This chain links TRBV12-5 with TRBJ1-2; no reliable D call. This receptor was taken from a man in his late teens or twenties in good health. In DNA, the CDR3 is TGTGCTAGTGGTTTGGACAGCAGCTATGGCTACACCTTC. Protein: CASGLDSSYGYTF. Using reference TRBV12-5 and TRBJ1-2 for the parts outside the CDR3, the full variable domain is DARVTQTPRHKVTEMGQEVTMRCQPILGHNTVFWYRQTMMQGLELLAYFRNRAPLDDSGMPKDRFSAEMPDATLATLKIQPSEPRDSAVYFCASGLDSSYGYTFGSGTRLTVV.